One and the same sample provided the 27 T cell receptor beta chains below, sequenced in a study of cytomegalovirus exposure and HLA in healthy donors. The primer mix had 60 Vbeta and 13 Jbeta primers. Only in-frame clones appear in the TCRdb table, and some are missing; sequencing was by immunoSEQ multiplex PCR. Here the sample spans some 130,000 clones, approximately 74% being singletons. Sequencing was done on a sample of PBMCs. Every receptor here comes from a male donor in good health and CMV-seronegative.

The chain employs TRBV4-3 and TRBJ1-6; D gene unclear. Trimming pared 0 bases from V and 7 bases from J, leaving 4 bases between. Germline V gives CDR1 LGHNA, CDR2 YSLEER. The CDR3 contains 13 residues. CDR3 amino acids: CASSQEANSPLHF. The CDR3 nucleotides read TGCGCCAGCAGCCAAGAAGCGAATTCACCCCTCCACTTT.

The chain couples TRBV11-1 to TRBJ2-7; 8 bases agree with TRBD1. V shed 3 bases and J 1 base; nucleotides not matched to a gene: 8. This CDR3 is 16 amino acids long. Germline loops: CDR1 SGHAT, CDR2 FQDESV (reference sequence). Here the CDR3 DNA reads TGTGCCAGCAGCTTCCTCCAAGGACAGGGATCCTACGAGCAGTACTTC. Amino acid sequence: CASSFLQGQGSYEQYF.

The chain recombines TRBV4-3 with TRBJ2-7, with TRBD2 matching 8 bases. CDR1 is LGHNA, CDR2 YSLEER, per germline. The junction had 8 bases not matched to a gene; V was cut back by 4 bases and J by 3 bases. The CDR3 has 15 amino acids. CDR3 sequence reads: CASSRASGPIYEQYF. The CDR3 nucleotides read TGCGCCAGCAGCCGTGCTAGCGGGCCGATCTACGAGCAGTACTTC.

This chain connects TRBV18 to TRBJ1-4; 8 bases line up with TRBD1. The germline gives CDR1 KGHSH, CDR2 LQKENI. The CDR3 extends over 16 amino acids. J lost 8 bases, V lost 4 bases, and 12 bases had no gene match. As DNA, the CDR3 is TGTGCCAGCTCACTGGGGGTGGACAGGGTCGGGGAAAAACTGTTTTTT. Its translation: CASSLGVDRVGEKLFF.

The chain uses TRBV28 and TRBJ2-3; a possible D gene is TRBD2 (6 bases). The V and J ends lost 7 bases and 1 base respectively, with 15 bases between them. The CDR3 runs to 15 residues. Per the germline V gene, CDR1 is MDHEN and CDR2 is SYDVKM. CDR3 residues: CASTNSGARTDTQYF. The CDR3 DNA reads TGTGCCAGCACCAATAGCGGAGCGCGCACAGATACGCAGTATTTT. The full variable domain, rest sourced from reference TRBV28 and TRBJ2-3, is DVKVTQSSRYLVKRTGEKVFLECVQDMDHENMFWYRQDPGLGLRLIYFSYDVKMKEKGDIPEGYSVSREKKERFSLILESASTNQTSMYLCASTNSGARTDTQYFGPGTRLTVL.

V and J are TRBV30 and TRBJ1-6; no reliable D call. Germline V CDR1 and CDR2: GTSNPN, SVGIG (reference sequence). Trimming stripped 3 bases from V and 9 bases from J, with 12 bases between. CDR3 length: 13 residues. The chain's CDR3 is CAWRSGGPSPLHF. CDR3 nucleotide sequence: TGTGCCTGGAGATCCGGCGGTCCTTCACCCCTCCACTTT.

This chain uses TRBV2 with TRBJ2-3, with 8 bases fitting TRBD2. CDR3 length: 15 amino acids. Germline CDR1 is SNHLY and CDR2 is FYNNEI. V lost 1 base to trimming and J lost 2 bases; unmatched junction nucleotides: 2. For the CDR3, the DNA is TGTGCCAGCAGTGAAGGGCGGGGGGCCACAGATACGCAGTATTTT. Translation gives CASSEGRGATDTQYF.

This CDR3 reads CAYILAGTDTQYF. The DNA for the CDR3 is TGTGCCTATATCCTAGCGGGCACAGATACGCAGTATTTT. The rearrangement joins TRBV11-2 to TRBJ2-3; 7 bases are a match to TRBD2. This CDR3 is 13 amino acids long. CDR1 and CDR2 (germline): SGHAT, FQNNGV. With 11 bases clipped from V and 1 base from J, the junction kept 6 bases outside the gene matches.

In DNA, the CDR3 is TGTGCCAGCAGTTCAAGCAGGGTTTTGAACACTGAAGCTTTCTTT. Translation: CASSSSRVLNTEAFF. This rearrangement joins TRBV27 to TRBJ1-1, with a possible D match to TRBD1 (5 bases). Germline V lookup: CDR1 MNHEY, CDR2 SMNVEV (reference sequence). The CDR3 consists of 15 residues. V was cut by 4 bases and J by 0 bases, with 12 bases left in between.

This chain connects TRBV5-1 to TRBJ1-1; D is uncertain. Germline loops: CDR1 SGHRS, CDR2 YFSETQ. V was pared by 0 bases and J by 0 bases, with 3 bases between. This CDR3 has 13 amino acids. As DNA, the CDR3 is TGCGCCAGCAGCTTGGCCGTGAACACTGAAGCTTTCTTT. Translating it yields CASSLAVNTEAFF. The full variable domain, completed using reference TRBV5-1 and TRBJ1-1, is KAGVTQTPRYLIKTRGQQVTLSCSPISGHRSVSWYQQTPGQGLQFLFEYFSETQRNKGNFPGRFSGRQFSNSRSEMNVSTLELGDSALYLCASSLAVNTEAFFGQGTRLTVV.

The V gene is TRBV28, the J gene TRBJ1-3; D remains ambiguous. V was shortened by 8 bases and J by 11 bases, with 22 bases between the two germline ends. The CDR3 is 14 residues long. The V gene's germline CDR1 is MDHEN and CDR2 SYDVKM. CDR3 amino acids: CASGLEMSAYAIYF. The DNA of the CDR3 is TGTGCCAGCGGGCTCGAGATGTCCGCTTACGCCATATATTTT.

This clone was found once. The chain combines TRBV5-4 with TRBJ2-5; TRBD2 aligns across 10 bases. The CDR3 totals 17 residues. V shed 5 bases and J 3 bases; nucleotides not matched to a gene: 13. The germline CDR1 and CDR2 sequences are SGHNT and YYREEE (reference sequence). The CDR3 region has the DNA TGTGCCAGCAGGAAGGGAGTACTCGGGACTAGCGAAGAGACCCAGTACTTC. Translation: CASRKGVLGTSEETQYF.

The rearrangement joins TRBV5-1 to TRBJ2-2; D is possibly TRBD1 (5 bases). The germline V and J ends were trimmed by 0 bases and 3 bases, with 12 bases remaining between them. This CDR3 has 16 residues. CDR1 and CDR2 from the germline V gene are SGHRS and YFSETQ. The CDR3 DNA is TGCGCCAGCAGCTTGGCCGGGCAGGGCTACACCGGGGAGCTGTTTTTT. Translation gives CASSLAGQGYTGELFF. Looking up the rest from reference TRBV5-1 and TRBJ2-2 gives the full variable domain: KAGVTQTPRYLIKTRGQQVTLSCSPISGHRSVSWYQQTPGQGLQFLFEYFSETQRNKGNFPGRFSGRQFSNSRSEMNVSTLELGDSALYLCASSLAGQGYTGELFFGEGSRLTVL.

The rearrangement links TRBV5-6 to TRBJ2-5; a possible D gene is TRBD1 (8 bases). The CDR3 is 12 residues long. Germline CDR1 is SGHDT and CDR2 is YYEEEE. The germline V and J ends were trimmed by 6 bases and 11 bases, with 17 bases remaining between them. The CDR3 sequence is CASMTGAGEQYF. CDR3 sequence (DNA): TGTGCCAGCATGACAGGGGCGGGGGAGCAGTACTTC.

The genes are TRBV11-2 and TRBJ2-2, with TRBD2 matching 12 bases. Germline V lookup: CDR1 SGHAT, CDR2 FQNNGV. Trimming cost V 4 bases and J 0 bases; bases outside gene matches: 3. This CDR3 has 17 residues. This CDR3 is CASSSGLAGTNTGELFF. The CDR3 region has the DNA TGTGCCAGCAGCTCCGGACTAGCGGGGACGAACACCGGGGAGCTGTTTTTT.

V is TRBV27 and J is TRBJ1-6, with D perhaps TRBD1 (5 bases). V was shortened by 5 bases and J by 10 bases, with 9 bases between the two germline ends. Germline CDR1 is MNHEY and CDR2 is SMNVEV (reference sequence). CDR3 length: 12 amino acids. CDR3: CASSGTGSPLHF. The CDR3 DNA reads TGTGCCAGCAGTGGTACAGGATCACCCCTCCACTTT.

This sequence joins TRBV19 and TRBJ1-2; D is perhaps TRBD1 (6 bases). CDR3 size: 14 residues. CDR1 LNHDA and CDR2 SQIVND come from the germline V gene (reference sequence). The ends were cut back, 5 bases at V and 4 bases at J, with 14 bases in the middle. In DNA form, the CDR3 reads TGTGCCAGTAGTTCCCGCGGGGGCAGCTATGGCTACACCTTC. This encodes CASSSRGGSYGYTF.

The V call is TRBV5-1, the J call TRBJ1-2; 9 nucleotides align to TRBD1. The CDR3 contains 16 residues. After removal of 0 bases from V and 1 base from J, the junction contained 4 bases not matched to a gene. In germline, CDR1 is SGHRS, CDR2 YFSETQ. CDR3 loop: CASSLEGQGLNYGYTF. In DNA form, the CDR3 reads TGCGCCAGCAGCTTGGAGGGACAGGGCCTTAACTATGGCTACACCTTC.

This chain joins TRBV5-8 and TRBJ2-3; 8 positions agree with TRBD1. The CDR3 spans 15 residues. Germline CDR1 is SGHTS and CDR2 is YDEGEE. The V segment lost 2 bases and the J segment 0 bases; nucleotides outside the gene matches: 2. The CDR3 DNA reads as TGTGCCAGCAGCTTTCGGACAGGGAGCACAGATACGCAGTATTTT. Protein product: CASSFRTGSTDTQYF. Looking up the rest from reference TRBV5-8 and TRBJ2-3 gives the full variable domain: EAGVTQSPTHLIKTRGQQATLRCSPISGHTSVYWYQQALGLGLQFLLWYDEGEERNRGNFPPRFSGRQFPNYSSELNVNALELEDSALYLCASSFRTGSTDTQYFGPGTRLTVL.

The chain uses TRBV19 and TRBJ2-2; 16 positions match TRBD2. V was pared by 2 bases and J by 5 bases, with 8 bases of the junction left unmatched. The CDR3 contains 19 residues. Per the germline V gene, CDR1 is LNHDA and CDR2 is SQIVND (reference sequence). As DNA, the CDR3 is TGTGCCAGTAGTATATGGGGACTAGCGGGAGGGCCGGGGACCGGGGAGCTGTTTTTT. Its translation is CASSIWGLAGGPGTGELFF.

V is TRBV5-5 and J is TRBJ2-7; 9 nucleotides line up with TRBD1. There are 15 residues in the CDR3. V gave up 4 bases and J gave up 4 bases; unmatched junction bases: 9. Germline CDR1 SGHKS, CDR2 YYEKEE (reference sequence). CDR3 loop: CASSAGTGSWYEQYF. The DNA for the CDR3 is TGTGCCAGCAGCGCTGGGACAGGGTCGTGGTACGAGCAGTACTTC. Using reference TRBV5-5 and TRBJ2-7 for the parts outside the CDR3, the full variable domain is DAGVTQSPTHLIKTRGQQVTLRCSPISGHKSVSWYQQVLGQGPQFIFQYYEKEERGRGNFPDRFSARQFPNYSSELNVNALLLGDSALYLCASSAGTGSWYEQYFGPGTRLTVT.

The rearrangement joins TRBV27 to TRBJ2-1; maybe TRBD2 (6 bases). The germline gives CDR1 MNHEY, CDR2 SMNVEV (reference sequence). The germline V and J ends were trimmed by 6 bases and 6 bases, with 15 bases remaining between them. The CDR3 is 14 amino acids. CDR3 sequence reads: CASSPTQAGNEQFF. The CDR3 nucleotides read TGTGCCAGCAGCCCGACCCAAGCGGGCAATGAGCAGTTCTTC.

This rearrangement joins TRBV28 to TRBJ2-7; 10 bases map to TRBD2. The germline V gene has CDR1 MDHEN and CDR2 SYDVKM. V lost 4 bases to trimming and J lost 4 bases; unmatched junction nucleotides: 7. This CDR3 has 15 amino acids. The CDR3: CASSSSTGLAYEQYF. DNA for the CDR3: TGTGCCAGCAGTTCCTCCACGGGACTAGCGTACGAGCAGTACTTC.

The chain joins TRBV5-6 to TRBJ2-7, with D possibly being TRBD2 (6 bases). Germline CDR1 is SGHDT and CDR2 is YYEEEE. This CDR3 contains 16 residues. Trimming removed 0 bases from V and 0 bases from J, with 13 bases in between. Here the CDR3 reads CASSLEDGSSSYEQYF. CDR3 DNA sequence: TGTGCCAGCAGCTTGGAGGACGGGAGCAGCTCCTACGAGCAGTACTTC.

This rearrangement joins TRBV4-3 to TRBJ1-3; D is unresolved. Trimming cost V 4 bases and J 4 bases, with 17 bases left between them. This CDR3 is 16 amino acids long. From germline, CDR1 is LGHNA and CDR2 YSLEER. This CDR3 reads CASSPHAVPGGNTIYF. CDR3 bases: TGCGCCAGCAGCCCGCACGCCGTCCCGGGAGGAAACACCATATATTTT.

The chain links TRBV27 to TRBJ2-1, with 8 bases fitting TRBD2. This CDR3 has 16 residues. Germline-derived CDR1 and CDR2 are MNHEY and SMNVEV (reference sequence). The V gene end was trimmed by 6 bases and the J gene end by 7 bases; junction bases not matched to a gene: 14. The CDR3 loop reads CASRSGRVSMGNEQFF. The DNA of the CDR3 is TGTGCCAGCAGGTCCGGGAGGGTGTCCATGGGGAATGAGCAGTTCTTC.

The rearrangement links TRBV29-1 to TRBJ2-7, with D possibly matching TRBD2 (6 bases). The V and J ends lost 3 bases and 6 bases respectively, with 15 bases between them. The CDR3 extends over 13 amino acids. CDR1 and CDR2 from the germline V gene are SQVTM and ANQGSEA. The DNA for the CDR3 is TGCAGCGTTGACTGGGACGGGGGTGGCGAGCAGTACTTC. Amino acid sequence: CSVDWDGGGEQYF.